This record concerns one T cell receptor (beta chain) sequence. Every donor was a Caucasian adult from Nashville, Tennessee. Germline V lookup: CDR1 SGHRS, CDR2 YFSETQ. CDR3 length: 17 residues. Germline trimming cut 0 bases from V and 2 bases from J; bases unmatched to any gene: 10. Assay used: immunoSEQ multiplex PCR; TCRdb lists only in-frame clones, some missing. Here the sample spans over a million clones, roughly 96% being singletons. This entry belongs to a study of shared clonotypes between healthy human individuals. The sequence came from a man between 25 and 39 years old in good health. The sample consisted of naive CD4+ T cells sorted from blood. Described subset: CD45RA+ positively selected. This chain connects TRBV5-1 to TRBJ1-1, with TRBD1 identical over 7 bases. DNA for the CDR3: TGCGCCAGCAGCTTGGGTCCGGGACAGAACTATAACACTGAAGCTTTCTTT. It yields the protein CASSLGPGQNYNTEAFF.